The rows below give T cell receptor beta chains drawn from one sample of a study of early T cells in non-severe SARS-CoV-2 infection. TCRdb passed the 5' RACE reads through MiXCR, listing each CDR3 protein once. The sample has about 68,000 distinct CDR3 sequences, over 9% seen once. The sequenced sample was whole blood. The receptors derive from an adult who was a healthcare worker with PCR-confirmed SARS-CoV-2 infection or an uninfected control (not recorded which). Both conserved end residues are part of each CDR3. The D gene is left open where the match is weak. Rows give clone size only sometimes, using once, few, many, or a class for an expanded clone.

>TRBD1|16|-|TRBJ1-5|TRBV2
TGTGCCAGCAGGGGCCTTAGACAGGGAGGCAATCAGCCCCAGCATTTT
CASRGLRQGGNQPQHF
>-|14|-|TRBJ2-1|TRBV5-8
TGTGCCAGCAGCTTGGTTGCTAGTAGAAATGAGCAGTTCTTC
CASSLVASRNEQFF
>TRBD2|17|few|TRBJ2-5|TRBV4-2
TGTGCCAGCAGCCAAGGGCTAGCGGGGACTACTCAAGAGACCCAGTACTTC
CASSQGLAGTTQETQYF
>-|14|many|TRBJ1-6|TRBV12-3/TRBV12-4
TGTGCCAGCAGCTTGGACGGGGGAAGGTCACCCCTCCACTTT
CASSLDGGRSPLHF
>-|14|few|TRBJ2-7|TRBV18
TGTGCCAGCTCACCAGGCGACAGAACCTACGAGCAGTACTTC
CASSPGDRTYEQYF
>-|14|many|TRBJ1-2|TRBV5-1
TGCGCCAGCAGCCCATCCTCTATATGGTATGGCTACACCTTC
CASSPSSIWYGYTF
>-|16|few|TRBJ2-4|TRBV6-2/TRBV6-3
TGTGCCAGCAGCGATTCCCCCTTAGACAGCCGAGGAATTCAGTACTTC
CASSDSPLDSRGIQYF
>-|12|few|TRBJ1-2|TRBV30
TGTGCCTGCAAAGGGTTTAACTATGGCTACACCTTC
CACKGFNYGYTF
>-|13|few|TRBJ1-1|TRBV2
TGTGCCAGCAGTGAAGCCCTCGGAACTGAAGCTTTCTTT
CASSEALGTEAFF
>-|14|-|TRBJ2-7|TRBV6-6
TGTGCCAGCAGTTACTCGATAACGATCTACGAGCAGTACTTC
CASSYSITIYEQYF
>-|17|many|TRBJ1-6|TRBV2
TGTGCCAGCAGCGGGACCGATCGGCGGGTGTATAATTCACCCCTCCACTTT
CASSGTDRRVYNSPLHF
>-|13|-|TRBJ1-2|TRBV6-2/TRBV6-3
TGTGCCAGCAGTTACGGCGCGGGGGATGGCTACACCTTC
CASSYGAGDGYTF
>-|15|many|TRBJ1-6|TRBV5-6
TGTGCCAGCAGCCTGGGAGTCGTGACGGGTTCACCCCTCCACTTT
CASSLGVVTGSPLHF
>TRBD1|12|many|TRBJ1-5|TRBV3-1
TGTGCCAGCAGCCAAGGGGCACAGGGGCAACATTTT
CASSQGAQGQHF
>TRBD2|16|few|TRBJ2-3|TRBV7-3
TGTGCCAGCAGCTCAGGACTAGCGGGGGGATTAGATACGCAGTATTTT
CASSSGLAGGLDTQYF
>-|16|-|TRBJ1-1|TRBV6-5
TGTGCCAGCAGTTACTCTCAACGCCCTATGAACACTGAAGCTTTCTTT
CASSYSQRPMNTEAFF
>-|12|few|TRBJ2-3|TRBV9
TGTGCCAGCAGCGTAGGGCAAGATACGCAGTATTTT
CASSVGQDTQYF
>-|14|-|TRBJ1-1|TRBV5-1
TGCGCCAGCAGCCCGGAGGGTTCGCGCACTGAAGCTTTCTTT
CASSPEGSRTEAFF
>-|15|few|TRBJ2-1|TRBV7-2
TGTGCCAGCAGCTTCTCCGGGCCGGGGGGCGATGAGCAGTTCTTC
CASSFSGPGGDEQFF
>-|14|many|TRBJ1-4|TRBV12-3/TRBV12-4
TGTGCCAGCAGTTTAGCGGACAGTAATGAAAAACTGTTTTTT
CASSLADSNEKLFF
>-|16|-|TRBJ1-1|TRBV7-6
TGTGCCAGCAGCTTAGAATTGGGACGGACGAACACTGAAGCTTTCTTT
CASSLELGRTNTEAFF
>TRBD1|16|-|TRBJ2-1|TRBV10-3
TGTGCCATCAGTGAGTCGAGCGGGACAGGGAGGGATGAGCAGTTCTTC
CAISESSGTGRDEQFF
>-|13|many|TRBJ1-1|TRBV2
TGTGCCAGCAGTTACAACTGGGGATCTGAAGCTTTCTTT
CASSYNWGSEAFF
>-|14|many|TRBJ1-1|TRBV27
TGTGCCAGCAGTATAGACCTAATACACACTGAAGCTTTCTTT
CASSIDLIHTEAFF
>-|14|-|TRBJ1-3|TRBV7-2
TGTGCCAGCAGCTCGACGGTCTCTGAAAACACCATATATTTT
CASSSTVSENTIYF
>-|15|-|TRBJ1-5|TRBV20-1
TGCAGTGCTATCGTCCACCAATGGCACAATCAGCCCCAGCATTTT
CSAIVHQWHNQPQHF
>TRBD1|13|many|TRBJ1-5|TRBV7-9
TGTGCCAGCAGCCGACAGGGAAATCAGCCCCAGCATTTT
CASSRQGNQPQHF
>-|16|many|TRBJ1-1|TRBV30
TGTGCCTGGATCGACCGGGGAAGGGGTTGGAACACTGAAGCTTTCTTT
CAWIDRGRGWNTEAFF
>TRBD2|15|many|TRBJ2-1|TRBV11-2
TGTGCCAGCAGCATGGGACTAGCGCTCTACAATGAGCAGTTCTTC
CASSMGLALYNEQFF
>TRBD1|16|many|TRBJ1-3|TRBV27
TGTGCCAGCAGTTCAGGGACAGGAATCTCTGGAAACACCATATATTTT
CASSSGTGISGNTIYF
>TRBD1|14|many|TRBJ2-7|TRBV20-1
TGCAGTGCCTTGCCCCCGGGACAGACCTACGAGCAGTACTTC
CSALPPGQTYEQYF
>TRBD1|16|many|TRBJ1-6|TRBV10-3
TGTGCCATCAGCCTGGGACAGCGGGGGAGTGATTCACCCCTCCACTTT
CAISLGQRGSDSPLHF
>TRBD2|15|-|TRBJ2-7|TRBV2
TGTGCCAGCAGAGAGCGGGGGGGCTCCTACTACGAGCAGTACTTC
CASRERGGSYYEQYF
>-|16|-|TRBJ2-2|TRBV7-9
TGTGCCAGCAGCCCGGGGGCAGGACAGAACACCGGGGAGCTGTTTTTT
CASSPGAGQNTGELFF
>-|15|many|TRBJ2-1|TRBV6-5
TGTGCCAGCAGCCCCGGGGGGACACGGGGGGATGAGCAGTTCTTC
CASSPGGTRGDEQFF
>-|14|-|TRBJ2-2|TRBV20-1
TGCAGTGCTAGGGGTGGGCAGAACACCGGGGAGCTGTTTTTT
CSARGGQNTGELFF
>TRBD1|14|few|TRBJ2-7|TRBV25-1
TGTGCCAGCAGTGATGACAGGGGATCCTACGAGCAGTACTTC
CASSDDRGSYEQYF
>-|13|-|TRBJ1-5|TRBV7-2
TGTGCCAGCAGCGATACAAGAGATCAGCCCCAGCATTTT
CASSDTRDQPQHF
>-|14|many|TRBJ2-4|TRBV4-3
TGCGCCAGCAGCCAAGGTTTGGGGAAAAACATTCAGTACTTC
CASSQGLGKNIQYF
>-|15|few|TRBJ1-1|TRBV11-2
TGTGCCAGCAGGGGGGGCCTCCGCTGGGGCACTGAAGCTTTCTTT
CASRGGLRWGTEAFF
>-|14|many|TRBJ1-3|TRBV20-1
TGCAGTGCTACCCTAGGGGGAGGCGGAAACACCATATATTTT
CSATLGGGGNTIYF
>TRBD1|14|few|TRBJ2-2|TRBV3-1
TGTGCCAGCAACCTACAGGGGGCCTCCGGGGAGCTGTTTTTT
CASNLQGASGELFF
>-|14|-|TRBJ2-2|TRBV7-2
TGTGCCAGCAGCCCGGACGGATCAACCGGGGAGCTGTTTTTT
CASSPDGSTGELFF
>-|13|many|TRBJ2-7|TRBV6-2/TRBV6-3
TGTGCCAGCAGTTACGCCAGACCCTACGAGCAGTACTTC
CASSYARPYEQYF
>TRBD1|16|many|TRBJ1-1|TRBV6-2/TRBV6-3
TGTGCCAGCAGTCATCGGACAGGGACCTTGAACACTGAAGCTTTCTTT
CASSHRTGTLNTEAFF
>-|14|-|TRBJ2-5|TRBV7-9
TGTGCCAGCAGCCTAGGACAGTACCAAGAGACCCAGTACTTC
CASSLGQYQETQYF
>TRBD1|13|-|TRBJ1-2|TRBV7-8
TGTGCCAGCAGCGAACGGACAGGCAACGGCTACACCTTC
CASSERTGNGYTF
>-|14|-|TRBJ1-4|TRBV3-1
TGTGCCAGCAGCAAAGACGCTCTGGGTGAAAAACTGTTTTTT
CASSKDALGEKLFF
>-|18|few|TRBJ1-2|TRBV5-1
TGCGCCAGCAGCTTGGGGGCTCCACTCCTACCGTCTAACTATGGCTACACCTTC
CASSLGAPLLPSNYGYTF
>TRBD2|16|few|TRBJ2-5|TRBV9
TGTGCCAGCAGCGCCAGATCAGCGGGGGGCCAAGAGACCCAGTACTTC
CASSARSAGGQETQYF
>-|12|-|TRBJ2-3|TRBV3-1
TGTGCCAGTCGCACCGGGGCAGATACGCAGTATTTT
CASRTGADTQYF
>TRBD1|17|-|TRBJ2-6|TRBV4-1
TGCGCCAGCACCCAAGGACAGGGGGTCTCTGGGGCCAACGTCCTGACTTTC
CASTQGQGVSGANVLTF
>TRBD1|12|-|TRBJ2-7|TRBV20-1
TGCAGTGCCTCGGGACAGGTCTACGAGCAGTACTTC
CSASGQVYEQYF
>-|12|-|TRBJ2-1|TRBV2
TGTGCCAGCAGTGAACAAGGCATTGAGCAGTTCTTC
CASSEQGIEQFF
>-|14|many|TRBJ1-3|TRBV12-3/TRBV12-4
TGTGCCAGCAGTTTCGGGGGGCCTGGAAACACCATATATTTT
CASSFGGPGNTIYF
>-|15|-|TRBJ1-2|TRBV30
TGTGCCTGGAGCCAAGCCGGGACACTCTACTATGGCTACACCTTC
CAWSQAGTLYYGYTF
>TRBD2|16|many|TRBJ2-1|TRBV11-2
TGTGCCAGCAGCTCTTATGCGGGGGGGAGTAGCCTTGAGCAGTTCTTC
CASSSYAGGSSLEQFF
>-|13|many|TRBJ1-4|TRBV11-1
TGTGCCAGCAGCCGTCGCCTAACGGAAAAACTGTTTTTT
CASSRRLTEKLFF
>TRBD1|14|few|TRBJ1-4|TRBV4-1
TGCGCCAGCAGCCAGGGGACAGGCCGCGAAAAACTGTTTTTT
CASSQGTGREKLFF
>TRBD1|14|-|TRBJ1-2|TRBV7-6
TGTGCCAGCAGCTTAGCAGCCAGGGGGTATGGCTACACCTTC
CASSLAARGYGYTF